The present entry profiles one T cell receptor beta chain with its context. The sample is drawn from a study of T-cell reconstitution after alpha-beta-depleted transplantation in children. The TCRbeta library was prepared with unique molecular identifiers. One entry per CDR3 protein results from TCRdb running MiXCR on the PCR reads. The repertoire includes about 640,000 distinct CDR3 sequences, about 15% of them detected once, and about 1.1% sits in the top ten. Germline V gene sequence: CDR1 SEHNR, CDR2 FQNEAQ (reference sequence). Deletions cut 5 bases from V and 0 bases from J, with 10 bases between. The CDR3 runs 15 residues.

The sample in question was PBMCs from the stem cell graft donor, obtained from the stem cell graft. The sequence was obtained from a human donor who donated a stem cell graft to a child with acute myeloid leukemia. The V and J genes are TRBV7-9 and TRBJ2-2; tentatively, D is TRBD1 or TRBD2 (5 bases each). This CDR3 reads CASSTPGPNTGELFF. CDR3 nucleotide sequence: TGTGCCAGCAGCACTCCGGGACCGAACACCGGGGAGCTGTTTTTT.